These T cell receptor beta chains were read from a single sample in a study of CD8 T cell repertoires and HIV-1 epitope variants. Data came from immunoSEQ multiplex PCR; TCRdb stores just in-frame clones and leaves some out. Among under 100,000 clones, roughly four fifths were seen once, and the ten largest hold approximately 24%. Material for sequencing was uncultured baseline CD8+ T cells from peripheral blood mononuclear cells (PBMCs). The origin of the receptors is a male donor with HIV. Both conserved end residues are part of each CDR3. The order of the fields is V gene, J gene, CDR3 protein.

v_call: TRBV29-1; j_call: TRBJ2-7; cdr3_aa: CSVEGWNEQYF
v_call: TRBV5-4; j_call: TRBJ1-3; cdr3_aa: CASSFGTGLSGNTIYF
v_call: TRBV6-1; j_call: TRBJ2-3; cdr3_aa: CASSLAGTDTQYF
v_call: TRBV28; j_call: TRBJ2-7; cdr3_aa: CASSFSYTGDFSYEQYF
v_call: TRBV7-7; j_call: TRBJ2-1; cdr3_aa: CASSLEAGGNNEQFF
v_call: TRBV15; j_call: TRBJ2-5; cdr3_aa: CATSSEQFAGTQYF
v_call: TRBV7-2; j_call: TRBJ1-5; cdr3_aa: CASSLGGSSNQPQHF
v_call: TRBV7-8; j_call: TRBJ2-1; cdr3_aa: CASIPREGLWNEQFF
v_call: TRBV23-1; j_call: TRBJ2-1; cdr3_aa: CASSQTHPRGSLMSGEQFF
v_call: TRBV6-1; j_call: TRBJ2-3; cdr3_aa: CASSEPRAGDTQYF
v_call: TRBV14; j_call: TRBJ1-6; cdr3_aa: CASSHQPYNSPLHF
v_call: TRBV7-9; j_call: TRBJ2-5; cdr3_aa: CASSLEIRGSGTQYF
v_call: TRBV6-1; j_call: TRBJ2-1; cdr3_aa: CASSEGLLKQFF
v_call: TRBV7-7; j_call: TRBJ2-3; cdr3_aa: CASSLAGYAPQYF
v_call: TRBV5-4; j_call: TRBJ2-1; cdr3_aa: CASSPFGRGGLDEQFF
v_call: TRBV7-3; j_call: TRBJ2-1; cdr3_aa: CASSSSGAGYNEQFF
v_call: TRBV12-5; j_call: TRBJ2-1; cdr3_aa: CASGLDGGGNEQFF
v_call: TRBV6-6; j_call: TRBJ1-2; cdr3_aa: CASSQLEGAGYTF
v_call: TRBV27; j_call: TRBJ2-7; cdr3_aa: CASSQLPRDISYEQYF
v_call: TRBV5-4; j_call: TRBJ2-5; cdr3_aa: CASSLMDGLMETQYF
v_call: TRBV19; j_call: TRBJ1-2; cdr3_aa: CASSLPGTGKANYGYTF
v_call: TRBV15; j_call: TRBJ2-4; cdr3_aa: CATSSLRGEGGAKNIQYF
v_call: TRBV7-6; j_call: TRBJ2-3; cdr3_aa: CASSPPMRGETDTQYF
v_call: TRBV6-1; j_call: TRBJ1-3; cdr3_aa: CASRAQGPSGNTIYF
v_call: TRBV13; j_call: TRBJ1-1; cdr3_aa: CASSQLQGEAFF
v_call: TRBV19; j_call: TRBJ2-4; cdr3_aa: CASSIAQTRAGNIQYF
v_call: TRBV5-4; j_call: TRBJ1-2; cdr3_aa: CASSLAGDRGYGYTF
v_call: TRBV9; j_call: TRBJ2-7; cdr3_aa: CASSGDRATYEQYF
v_call: TRBV7-9; j_call: TRBJ2-1; cdr3_aa: CASSPAGTELFF
v_call: TRBV5-8; j_call: TRBJ2-7; cdr3_aa: CASSLRQGAYEQYF
v_call: TRBV7-8; j_call: TRBJ2-7; cdr3_aa: CASRLGAGPSYEQYF